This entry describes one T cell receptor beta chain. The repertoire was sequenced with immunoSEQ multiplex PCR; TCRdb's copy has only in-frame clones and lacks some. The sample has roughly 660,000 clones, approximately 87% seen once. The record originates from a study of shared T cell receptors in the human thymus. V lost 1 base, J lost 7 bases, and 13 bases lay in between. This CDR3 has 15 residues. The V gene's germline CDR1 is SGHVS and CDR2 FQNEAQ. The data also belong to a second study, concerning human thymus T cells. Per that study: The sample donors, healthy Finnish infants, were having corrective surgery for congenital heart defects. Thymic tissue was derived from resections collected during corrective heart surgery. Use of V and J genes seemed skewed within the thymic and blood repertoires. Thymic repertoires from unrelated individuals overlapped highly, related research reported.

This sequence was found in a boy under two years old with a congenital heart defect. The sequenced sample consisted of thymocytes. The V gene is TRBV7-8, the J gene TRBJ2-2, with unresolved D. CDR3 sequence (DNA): TGTGCCAGCAGCTTAGTTAGAGCCTTGCACGGGGAGCTGTTTTTT. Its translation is CASSLVRALHGELFF. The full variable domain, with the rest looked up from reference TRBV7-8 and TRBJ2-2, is GAGVSQSPRYKVAKRGQDVALRCDPISGHVSLFWYQQALGQGPEFLTYFQNEAQLDKSGLPSDRFFAERPEGSVSTLKIQRTQQEDSAVYLCASSLVRALHGELFFGEGSRLTVL.